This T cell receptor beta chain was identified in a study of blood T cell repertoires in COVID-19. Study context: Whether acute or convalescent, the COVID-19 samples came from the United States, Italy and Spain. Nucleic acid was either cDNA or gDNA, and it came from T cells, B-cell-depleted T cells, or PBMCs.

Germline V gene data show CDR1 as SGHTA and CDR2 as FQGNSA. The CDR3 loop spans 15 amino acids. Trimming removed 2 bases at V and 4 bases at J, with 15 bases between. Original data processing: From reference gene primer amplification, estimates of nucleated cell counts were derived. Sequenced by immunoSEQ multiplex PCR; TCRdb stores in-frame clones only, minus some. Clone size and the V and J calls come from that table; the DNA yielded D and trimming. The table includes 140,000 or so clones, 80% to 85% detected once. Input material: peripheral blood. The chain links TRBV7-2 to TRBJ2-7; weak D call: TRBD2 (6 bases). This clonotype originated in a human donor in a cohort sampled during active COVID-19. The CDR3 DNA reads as TGTGCCAGCAGCTTACGGAGGGGCAGGAATTACGAGCAGTACTTC. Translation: CASSLRRGRNYEQYF.